This TCR beta chain was observed in a study of identifying expanded T cells in peripheral blood. Study-wide findings and caveats: Variance in clone template counts between approximately 2-week samples significantly increased with total template count across all healthy donors.

The table came from immunoSEQ multiplex PCR; TCRdb's copy has only in-frame clones and leaves some out. The sample holds roughly 100,000 clones, around 85% seen once. The CDR3 runs to 16 residues. Germline V gives CDR1 SEHNR, CDR2 FQNEAQ (reference sequence). With V trimmed by 1 base and J by 6 bases, 6 bases remained unmatched. With regard to this clone: The antigen is unknown.

This clonotype was obtained from a person aged 18-70 years in good health. Specimen: blood. The chain has TRBV7-9 and TRBJ2-3; 11 nucleotides line up with TRBD2. This CDR3 reads CASSLGLAGLLDTQYF. The CDR3 DNA is TGTGCCAGCAGCTTAGGACTAGCGGGGTTGCTGGATACGCAGTATTTT.